Listed below are T cell receptor beta chains from one sample, sequenced in a study of cytomegalovirus exposure and HLA in healthy donors. Generated by immunoSEQ multiplex PCR, the TCRdb table keeps only in-frame clones and is missing some. The sample holds about 160,000 clones, roughly 82% seen once. Sequencing input: PBMCs. All receptors come from a girl aged 10 to 17 in good health and CMV-seropositive. The CDR3 runs from the conserved cysteine through the conserved F or W. A D gene is named only where the DNA matches it firmly. A clone size is listed for some rows: how often the clone was seen (once, few, many), or a class if it is expanded.

abundance | j_gene | d_gene | v_gene | CDR3nt | CDR3aa
- | TRBJ1-1 | - | TRBV5-1 | TGCGCCAGCAGCTTGGGGGGGGGAATCAACACTGAAGCTTTCTTT | CASSLGGGINTEAFF
few | TRBJ1-1 | - | TRBV29-1 | TGCAGCGCCACCGTCCGGAGGGGGGGTTTGAACACTGAAGCTTTCTTT | CSATVRRGGLNTEAFF
- | TRBJ2-7 | - | TRBV10-1 | TGCGCCAGCAGTGTCGCACAGGGTGACGAGCAGTACTTC | CASSVAQGDEQYF
- | TRBJ2-7 | - | TRBV28 | TGTGCCAGCAATCGACAGGTAGTCCCCTACGAGCAGTACTTC | CASNRQVVPYEQYF
- | TRBJ2-1 | - | TRBV7-8 | TGTGCCAGCAGCTTTGGGCCCAGCTCCTACAATGAGCAGTTCTTC | CASSFGPSSYNEQFF
- | TRBJ2-7 | TRBD1 | TRBV13 | TGTGCCAGCAGCTTGGGGGACAGCTCCTACGAGCAGTACTTC | CASSLGDSSYEQYF
- | TRBJ1-2 | - | TRBV7-3 | TGTGCCAGCAGCCCAGGGTCCTTCCGCAACTATGGCTACACCTTC | CASSPGSFRNYGYTF
- | TRBJ1-1 | TRBD1 | TRBV11-3 | TGTGCCAGCAGCCTTGGACAGGGCACTGAAGCTTTCTTT | CASSLGQGTEAFF
- | TRBJ1-1 | TRBD1 | TRBV2 | TGTGCCAGCAGTTTGGGACAGGAGTACACTGAAGCTTTCTTT | CASSLGQEYTEAFF
- | TRBJ2-2 | TRBD1 | TRBV28 | TGTGCCAGCAGTTTATCCATAGGGACAGGGGGCCTCACCGGGGAGCTGTTTTTT | CASSLSIGTGGLTGELFF
- | TRBJ2-1 | - | TRBV9 | TGTGCCAGCAGCGCAAGACAGTCCCCAAGCTCCTACAATGAGCAGTTCTTC | CASSARQSPSSYNEQFF
- | TRBJ2-7 | TRBD2 | TRBV4-1 | TGCGCCAGCAGCCAAGCAGCCTATAAATCGGCGGGGGGGTCCTACGAGCAGTACTTC | CASSQAAYKSAGGSYEQYF
- | TRBJ2-7 | - | TRBV28 | TGTGCCAGCAGCATGCTAGGGGAAGAATCCTACGAGCAGTACTTC | CASSMLGEESYEQYF
few | TRBJ2-7 | - | TRBV5-1 | TGCGCCAGCAGCCCGGACAGTTCCTACGAGCAGTACTTC | CASSPDSSYEQYF
once | TRBJ2-3 | - | TRBV2 | TGTGCCAGCACCATTGAGAGCACAGATACGCAGTATTTT | CASTIESTDTQYF
once | TRBJ1-2 | - | TRBV15 | TGTGCCACCAGCAGAGATGACGGCAGGGTTGGTGGCTACACCTTC | CATSRDDGRVGGYTF
- | TRBJ2-3 | TRBD2 | TRBV7-2 | TGTGCCAGCAGCACCGGACTAGCGGGGGGCGGTACGCAGTATTTT | CASSTGLAGGGTQYF
- | TRBJ1-5 | - | TRBV6-4 | TGTGCCAGCAGTGACTCTTCATCCCAGCCCCAGCATTTT | CASSDSSSQPQHF
- | TRBJ2-7 | - | TRBV19 | TGTGCCAGTAGTCCGACTACAGAAACCTACGAGCAGTACTTC | CASSPTTETYEQYF
- | TRBJ2-5 | TRBD1 | TRBV7-9 | TGTGCCAGCAGCCCAAGGGAAACAGGGGGTGGGGAGACCCAGTACTTC | CASSPRETGGGETQYF
- | TRBJ2-7 | - | TRBV29-1 | TGCAGCGGATCCTCAGCGGGCGAGGCTAGTAAGCAGTACTTC | CSGSSAGEASKQYF
- | TRBJ1-2 | - | TRBV30 | TGTGCCTGGAGATCGGTTGGGGGGGATGGCTACACCTTC | CAWRSVGGDGYTF
- | TRBJ1-5 | TRBD1 | TRBV7-9 | TGTGCCAGCAGCCCGGGACAGTATCAGCCCCAGCATTTT | CASSPGQYQPQHF